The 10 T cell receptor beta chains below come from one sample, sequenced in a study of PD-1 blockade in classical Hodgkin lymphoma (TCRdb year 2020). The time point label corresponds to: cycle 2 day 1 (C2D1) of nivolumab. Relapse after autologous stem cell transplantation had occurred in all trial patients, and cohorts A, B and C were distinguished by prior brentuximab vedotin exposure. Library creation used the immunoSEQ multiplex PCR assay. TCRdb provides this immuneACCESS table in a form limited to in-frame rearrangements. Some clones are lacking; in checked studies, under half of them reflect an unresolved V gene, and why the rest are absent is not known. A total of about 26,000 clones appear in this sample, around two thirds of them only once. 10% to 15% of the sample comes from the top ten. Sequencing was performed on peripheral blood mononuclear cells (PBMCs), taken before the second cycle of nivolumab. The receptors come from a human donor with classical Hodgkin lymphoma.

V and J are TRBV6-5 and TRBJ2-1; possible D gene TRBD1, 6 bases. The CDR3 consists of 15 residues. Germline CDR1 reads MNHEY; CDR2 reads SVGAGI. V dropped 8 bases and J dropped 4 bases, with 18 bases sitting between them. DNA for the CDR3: TGTGCCAGCGCCTCGAGGGCAGGGGCTTACAATGAGCAGTTCTTC. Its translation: CASASRAGAYNEQFF.

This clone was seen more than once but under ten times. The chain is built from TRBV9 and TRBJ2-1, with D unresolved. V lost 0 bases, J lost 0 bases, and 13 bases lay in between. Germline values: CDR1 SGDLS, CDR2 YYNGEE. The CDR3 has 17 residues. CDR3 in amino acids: CASSVDIAAPSYNEQFF. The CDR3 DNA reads TGTGCCAGCAGCGTAGATATTGCCGCGCCCTCCTACAATGAGCAGTTCTTC.

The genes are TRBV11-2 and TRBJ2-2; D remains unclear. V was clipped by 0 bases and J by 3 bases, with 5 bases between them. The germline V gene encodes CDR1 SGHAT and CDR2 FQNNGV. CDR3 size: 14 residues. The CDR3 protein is CASSLEADTGELFF. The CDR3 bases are TGTGCCAGCAGCTTAGAGGCCGACACCGGGGAGCTGTTTTTT.

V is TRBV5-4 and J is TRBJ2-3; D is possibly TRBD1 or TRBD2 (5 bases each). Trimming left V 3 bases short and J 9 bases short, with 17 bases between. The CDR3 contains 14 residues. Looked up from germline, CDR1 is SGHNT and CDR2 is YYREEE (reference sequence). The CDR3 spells CASSSTPGTSTQYF. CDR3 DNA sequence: TGTGCCAGCAGCTCGACACCGGGGACGTCAACGCAGTATTTT. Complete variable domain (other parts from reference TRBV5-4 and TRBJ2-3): ETGVTQSPTHLIKTRGQQVTLRCSSQSGHNTVSWYQQALGQGPQFIFQYYREEENGRGNFPPRFSGLQFPNYSSELNVNALELDDSALYLCASSSTPGTSTQYFGPGTRLTVL.

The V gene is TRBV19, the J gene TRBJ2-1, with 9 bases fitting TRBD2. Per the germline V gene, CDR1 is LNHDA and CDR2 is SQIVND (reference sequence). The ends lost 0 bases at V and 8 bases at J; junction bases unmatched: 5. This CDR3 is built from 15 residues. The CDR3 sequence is CASSIDRGLAHEQFF. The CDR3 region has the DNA TGTGCCAGTAGTATAGATCGGGGACTAGCACATGAGCAGTTCTTC.

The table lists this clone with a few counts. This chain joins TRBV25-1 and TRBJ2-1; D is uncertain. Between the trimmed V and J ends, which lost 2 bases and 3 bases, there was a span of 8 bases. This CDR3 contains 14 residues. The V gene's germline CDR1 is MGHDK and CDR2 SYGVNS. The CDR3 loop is CASSEDQVYNEQFF. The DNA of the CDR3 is TGTGCCAGCAGTGAAGACCAGGTCTACAATGAGCAGTTCTTC.

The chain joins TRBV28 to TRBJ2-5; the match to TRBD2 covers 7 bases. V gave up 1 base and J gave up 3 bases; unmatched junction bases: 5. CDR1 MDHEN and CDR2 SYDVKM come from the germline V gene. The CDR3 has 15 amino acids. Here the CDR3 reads CASSLFGAGEETQYF. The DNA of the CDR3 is TGTGCCAGCAGTTTATTCGGGGCGGGGGAAGAGACCCAGTACTTC.

The CDR3, as DNA: TGTGCCAGCAGCCAGGGACAGATTAATGAAAAACTGTTTTTT. Protein product: CASSQGQINEKLFF. The V call is TRBV28, the J call TRBJ1-4; 7 bases are shared with TRBD1. This CDR3 comprises 14 residues. The V gene end was trimmed by 6 bases and the J gene end by 4 bases; junction bases not matched to a gene: 5. Germline V lookup: CDR1 MDHEN, CDR2 SYDVKM.

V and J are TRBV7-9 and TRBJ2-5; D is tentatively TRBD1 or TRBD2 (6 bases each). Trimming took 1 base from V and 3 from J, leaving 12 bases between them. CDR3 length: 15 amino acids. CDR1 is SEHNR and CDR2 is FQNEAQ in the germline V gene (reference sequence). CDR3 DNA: TGTGCCAGCAGCTTAGTCTGGGGGGCCGAAGAGACCCAGTACTTC. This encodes CASSLVWGAEETQYF. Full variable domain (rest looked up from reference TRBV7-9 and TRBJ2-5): DTGVSQNPRHKITKRGQNVTFRCDPISEHNRLYWYRQTLGQGPEFLTYFQNEAQLEKSRLLSDRFSAERPKGSFSTLEIQRTEQGDSAMYLCASSLVWGAEETQYFGPGTRLLVL.

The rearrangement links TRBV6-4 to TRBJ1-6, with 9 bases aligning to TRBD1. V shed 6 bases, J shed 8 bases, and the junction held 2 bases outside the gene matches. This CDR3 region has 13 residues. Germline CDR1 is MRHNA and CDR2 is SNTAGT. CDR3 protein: CASSRTGDSPLHF. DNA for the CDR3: TGTGCCAGCAGCCGGACAGGGGATTCACCCCTCCACTTT.